This T cell receptor (beta chain) was recorded in a study of blood T cell repertoires in COVID-19. V was clipped by 5 bases and J by 0 bases; unmatched bases: 7. The CDR3 is made up of 17 amino acids. Looked up from germline, CDR1 is MNHEY and CDR2 is SVGEGT. Here immunoSEQ multiplex PCR was the method, and the copy in TCRdb shows in-frame clones only, minus some. Of some 220,000 clones in the sample, 65% to 85% are singletons; the top ten hold 10% to 15%. This receptor was identified in a human donor in a cohort sampled during active COVID-19. V usage is TRBV6-2 or TRBV6-3 and J usage is TRBJ2-1; TRBD2 matches 10 bases. The sequencing input was peripheral blood. CDR3 region: CASSERGGPSSYNEQFF. DNA for the CDR3: TGTGCCAGCAGTGAGCGGGGGGGCCCCAGCTCCTACAATGAGCAGTTCTTC.